This T cell receptor (beta chain) appears in the sequencing data of a study of human T cells and chemical hapten exposure. For the study at large: TCR yield per sample varied, mainly due to pooled library volumes. Study-wide results and limits: Controls formed significantly fewer large CDR3 similarity clusters than expanded TCRs did.

Germline values: CDR1 SGHNT, CDR2 YYREEE (reference sequence). With V trimmed by 0 bases and J by 1 base, 3 bases remained unmatched. CDR3 length equals 15 residues. Documented time point: patch test 3, about 24 weeks after DPC sensitization. Sample treatment: therapeutic diphenylcyclopropenone sensitization with weekly scalp DPC. TCRdb independently ran MiXCR on the RACE reads; one entry per CDR3 protein. The table includes some 79,000 distinct CDR3 sequences, 10% to 14% detected once. This clonotype has a handful of counts. What it binds is unknown. The sample consisted of whole blood, taken in connection with sensitization to the hapten diphenylcyclopropenone (DPC). V usage is TRBV5-4 and J usage is TRBJ2-5, with 7 bases identical to TRBD2. This receptor was identified in a woman between 50 and 59 years old with alopecia areata. Some clones in this sample may be carry-over from other donors' samples. This CDR3 reads CASSLARGTQETQYF. CDR3 coding DNA: TGTGCCAGCAGCTTGGCGCGGGGGACCCAAGAGACCCAGTACTTC.